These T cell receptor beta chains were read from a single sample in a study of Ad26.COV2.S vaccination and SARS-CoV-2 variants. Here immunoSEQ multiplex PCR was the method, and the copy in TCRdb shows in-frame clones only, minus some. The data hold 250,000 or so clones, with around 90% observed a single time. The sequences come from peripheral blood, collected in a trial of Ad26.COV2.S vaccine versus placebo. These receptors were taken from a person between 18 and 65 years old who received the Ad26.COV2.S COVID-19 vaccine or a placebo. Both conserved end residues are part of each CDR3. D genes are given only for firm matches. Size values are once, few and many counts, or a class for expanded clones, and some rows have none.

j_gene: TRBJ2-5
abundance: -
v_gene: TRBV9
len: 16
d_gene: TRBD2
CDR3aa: CASSERAGGFKETQYF
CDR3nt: TGTGCCAGCAGCGAGCGTGCGGGGGGCTTTAAAGAGACCCAGTACTTC

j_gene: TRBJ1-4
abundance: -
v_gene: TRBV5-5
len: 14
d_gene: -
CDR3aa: CASSDPGANEKLFF
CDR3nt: TGTGCCAGCAGCGACCCTGGAGCTAATGAAAAACTGTTTTTT

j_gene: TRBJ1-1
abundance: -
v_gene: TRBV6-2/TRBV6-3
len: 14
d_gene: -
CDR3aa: CASSSFPGNTEAFF
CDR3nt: TGTGCCAGCAGTTCCTTCCCGGGGAACACTGAAGCTTTCTTT

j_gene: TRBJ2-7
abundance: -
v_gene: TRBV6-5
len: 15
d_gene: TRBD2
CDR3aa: CASSYPLAGSYEQYF
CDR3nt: TGTGCCAGCAGTTACCCCCTAGCGGGGTCGTACGAGCAGTACTTC

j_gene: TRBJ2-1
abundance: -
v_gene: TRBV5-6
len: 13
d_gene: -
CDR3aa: CASSLPAGNEQFF
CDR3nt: TGTGCCAGCAGTCTGCCAGCCGGAAATGAGCAGTTCTTC

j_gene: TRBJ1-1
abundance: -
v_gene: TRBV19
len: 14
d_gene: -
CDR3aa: CASSGLGQDTEAFF
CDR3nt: TGTGCCAGTAGTGGCCTTGGGCAGGACACTGAAGCTTTCTTT

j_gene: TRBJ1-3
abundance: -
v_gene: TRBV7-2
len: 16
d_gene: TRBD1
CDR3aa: CASRQTGGWSGNTIYF
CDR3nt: TGTGCCAGCAGGCAAACAGGGGGCTGGTCTGGAAACACCATATATTTT

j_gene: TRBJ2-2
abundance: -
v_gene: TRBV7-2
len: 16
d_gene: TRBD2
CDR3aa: CASSLEASGITGELFF
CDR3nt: TGTGCCAGCAGCTTAGAAGCTAGCGGGATTACCGGGGAGCTGTTTTTT

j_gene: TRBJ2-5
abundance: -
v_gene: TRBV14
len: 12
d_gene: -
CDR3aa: CASSPRGETQYF
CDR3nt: TGTGCCAGCAGCCCGAGAGGGGAGACCCAGTACTTC

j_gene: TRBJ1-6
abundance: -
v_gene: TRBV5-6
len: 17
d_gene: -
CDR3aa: CASSARFGSSYNSPLHF
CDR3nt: TGTGCCAGCAGCGCACGTTTTGGAAGCTCCTATAATTCACCCCTCCACTTT

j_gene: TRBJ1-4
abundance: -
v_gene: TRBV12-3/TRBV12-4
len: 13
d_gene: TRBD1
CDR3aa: CASRRDRGEKLFF
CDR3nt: TGTGCCAGCAGAAGGGACAGGGGTGAAAAACTGTTTTTT

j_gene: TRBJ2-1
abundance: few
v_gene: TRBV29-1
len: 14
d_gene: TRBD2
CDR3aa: CSVAPSGRYNEQFF
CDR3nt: TGCAGCGTTGCACCTAGCGGAAGATACAATGAGCAGTTCTTC

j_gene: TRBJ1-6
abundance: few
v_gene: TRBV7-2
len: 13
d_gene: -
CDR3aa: CASSLGSISPLHF
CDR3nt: TGTGCCAGCAGCTTGGGCAGTATTTCACCCCTCCACTTT

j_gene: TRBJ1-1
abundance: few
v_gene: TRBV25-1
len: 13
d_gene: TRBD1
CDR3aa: CASSEVGTGEAFF
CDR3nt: TGTGCCAGCAGTGAAGTGGGGACAGGAGAAGCTTTCTTT

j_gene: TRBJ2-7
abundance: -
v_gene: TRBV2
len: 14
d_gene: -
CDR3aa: CASTGTKLSYEQYF
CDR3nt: TGTGCCAGCACCGGGACAAAACTCTCCTACGAGCAGTACTTC

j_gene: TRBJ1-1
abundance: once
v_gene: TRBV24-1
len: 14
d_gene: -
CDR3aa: CATRRGYMNTEAFF
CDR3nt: TGTGCCACCCGTAGGGGGTACATGAACACTGAAGCTTTCTTT

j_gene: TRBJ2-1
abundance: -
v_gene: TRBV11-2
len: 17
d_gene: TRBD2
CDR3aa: CASSPRLAGSSYNEQFF
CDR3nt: TGTGCCAGCAGCCCCCGACTAGCGGGGTCCTCCTACAATGAGCAGTTCTTC

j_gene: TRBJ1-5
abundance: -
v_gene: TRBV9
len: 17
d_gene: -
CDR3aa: CASSVGSRPGSNQPQHF
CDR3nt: TGTGCCAGCAGCGTAGGTAGTCGGCCCGGGAGCAATCAGCCCCAGCATTTT

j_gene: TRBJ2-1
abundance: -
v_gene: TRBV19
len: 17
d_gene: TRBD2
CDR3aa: CASSKTPIAGGYNEQFF
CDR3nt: TGTGCCAGTAGCAAAACGCCGATAGCGGGGGGTTACAATGAGCAGTTCTTC

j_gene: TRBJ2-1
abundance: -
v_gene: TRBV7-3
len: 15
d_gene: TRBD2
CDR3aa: CASSLNPSGGGVKFF
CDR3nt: TGTGCCAGCAGCTTAAATCCTAGCGGGGGAGGGGTAAAGTTCTTC

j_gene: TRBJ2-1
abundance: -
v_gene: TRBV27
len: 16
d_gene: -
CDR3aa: CASSYLAVRGANEQFF
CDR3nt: TGTGCCAGCAGTTATCTAGCGGTCCGGGGGGCGAATGAGCAGTTCTTC

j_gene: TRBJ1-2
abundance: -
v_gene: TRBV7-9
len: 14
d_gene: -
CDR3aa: CASSLGVQDYGYTF
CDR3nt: TGTGCCAGCAGCTTGGGGGTTCAAGACTATGGCTACACCTTC

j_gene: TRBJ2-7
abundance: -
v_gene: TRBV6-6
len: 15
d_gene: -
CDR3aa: CASSFPVGASVEQYF
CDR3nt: TGTGCCAGCAGTTTTCCGGTGGGGGCGAGCGTCGAGCAGTACTTC

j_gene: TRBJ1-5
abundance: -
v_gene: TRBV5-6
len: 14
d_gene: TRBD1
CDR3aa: CASSRTGGDQPQHF
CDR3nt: TGTGCCAGCAGCCGGACAGGGGGTGATCAGCCCCAGCATTTT

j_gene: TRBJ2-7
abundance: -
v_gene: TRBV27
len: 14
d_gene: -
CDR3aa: CASSLVRGTYEQYF
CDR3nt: TGTGCCAGCAGTTTAGTTCGGGGAACCTACGAGCAGTACTTC

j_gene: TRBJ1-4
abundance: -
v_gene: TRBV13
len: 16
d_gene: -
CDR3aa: CASSLGLGTTNEKLFF
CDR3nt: TGTGCCAGCAGCTTAGGCCTTGGAACAACTAATGAAAAACTGTTTTTT

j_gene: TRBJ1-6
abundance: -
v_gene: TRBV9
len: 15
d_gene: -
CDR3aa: CASSLRGSYNSPLHF
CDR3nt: TGTGCCAGCAGCTTACGGGGCTCCTATAATTCACCCCTCCACTTT

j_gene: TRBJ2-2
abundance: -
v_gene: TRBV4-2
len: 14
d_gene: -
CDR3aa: CASSQDVHPGELFF
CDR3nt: TGTGCCAGCAGCCAAGATGTGCACCCCGGGGAGCTGTTTTTT

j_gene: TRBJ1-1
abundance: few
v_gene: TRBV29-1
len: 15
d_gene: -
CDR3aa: CSAATGFIFNTEAFF
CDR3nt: TGCAGCGCGGCCACAGGCTTCATCTTTAACACTGAAGCTTTCTTT

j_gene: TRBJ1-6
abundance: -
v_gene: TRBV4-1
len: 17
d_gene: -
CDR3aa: CASSQVIAAQGNSPLHF
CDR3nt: TGCGCCAGCAGCCAAGTGATCGCAGCCCAGGGAAATTCACCCCTCCACTTT

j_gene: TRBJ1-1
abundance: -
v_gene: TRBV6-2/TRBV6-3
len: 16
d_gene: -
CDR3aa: CASSPHKSIVNTEAFF
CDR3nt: TGTGCCAGCAGCCCCCATAAGTCGATTGTGAACACTGAAGCTTTCTTT

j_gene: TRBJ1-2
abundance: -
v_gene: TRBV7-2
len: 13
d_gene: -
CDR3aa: CASSLATQRGYTF
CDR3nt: TGTGCCAGCAGCTTAGCGACTCAGAGAGGCTACACCTTC

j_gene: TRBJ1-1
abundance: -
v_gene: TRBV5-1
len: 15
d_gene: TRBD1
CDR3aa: CASSDPGQGATEAFF
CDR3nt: TGCGCCAGCAGCGACCCCGGACAGGGAGCGACTGAAGCTTTCTTT

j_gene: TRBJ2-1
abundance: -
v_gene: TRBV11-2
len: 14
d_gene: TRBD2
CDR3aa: CASSLERTSGQQFF
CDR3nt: TGTGCCAGCAGCTTAGAGAGGACTAGCGGGCAACAGTTCTTC

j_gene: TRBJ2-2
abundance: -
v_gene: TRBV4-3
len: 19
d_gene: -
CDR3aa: CASSQDSQDFFSNTGELFF
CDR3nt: TGCGCCAGCAGCCAAGATTCGCAGGACTTTTTTTCCAACACCGGGGAGCTGTTTTTT

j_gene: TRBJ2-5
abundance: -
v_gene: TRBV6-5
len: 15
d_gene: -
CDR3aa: CASRPRGSEGETQYF
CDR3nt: TGTGCCAGCAGGCCCCGGGGAAGTGAAGGAGAGACCCAGTACTTC

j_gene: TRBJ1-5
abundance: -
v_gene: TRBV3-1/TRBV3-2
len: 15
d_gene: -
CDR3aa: CASSFNGNSNQPQHF
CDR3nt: TGTGCCAGCAGCTTTAACGGAAATAGCAATCAGCCCCAGCATTTT

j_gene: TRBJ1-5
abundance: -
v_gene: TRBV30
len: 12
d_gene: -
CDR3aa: CAWGREGQPQHF
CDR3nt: TGTGCCTGGGGACGGGAAGGGCAGCCCCAGCATTTT

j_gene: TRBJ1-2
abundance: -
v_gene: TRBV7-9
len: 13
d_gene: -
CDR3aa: CASSLAPGSGYTF
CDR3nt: TGTGCCAGCAGCTTAGCCCCAGGGAGCGGCTACACCTTC

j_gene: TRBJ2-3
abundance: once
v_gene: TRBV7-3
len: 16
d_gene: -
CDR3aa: CASSLQGREGVDTQYF
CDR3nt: TGTGCCAGCAGCTTACAGGGGAGGGAAGGAGTAGATACGCAGTATTTT

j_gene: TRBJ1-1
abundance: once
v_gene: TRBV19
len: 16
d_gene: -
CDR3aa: CASSPGGAETVVGAFF
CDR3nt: TGTGCCAGTAGCCCTGGGGGGGCGGAGACTGTCGTCGGGGCTTTCTTT